The present entry profiles one T cell receptor beta chain with its context. Its antigen is not identified. The analysis combined second doses at about 4 or about 12 weeks. The repertoire was sequenced with immunoSEQ multiplex PCR; TCRdb's copy has only in-frame clones and lacks some. The sample shows around 120,000 clones, more than 85% of them seen only once. The data stem from a study of T cell responses to AZD1222 COVID-19 vaccine. Study-wide results and caveats: It was only after the peak T cell response that any repertoires were sampled.

The junction had 13 bases not matched to a gene; V was cut back by 5 bases and J by 13 bases. This CDR3 contains 13 residues. From germline, CDR1 is MNHEY and CDR2 SVGAGI. The TCR sequence derives from an adult who received the AZD1222 COVID-19 vaccine. The chain is built from TRBV6-5 and TRBJ1-2; 7 positions agree with TRBD1. The source was peripheral blood, collected 28 days after the second AZD1222 dose. CDR3 sequence reads: CASSTTGQALGTF. The CDR3 DNA follows: TGTGCCAGCAGTACTACAGGACAGGCCCTCGGCACCTTC.